These 26 T cell receptor beta chains were sequenced from one sample in a study of blood T cell repertoires in COVID-19. The table came from immunoSEQ multiplex PCR; TCRdb's copy has only in-frame clones and leaves some out. The sample lists 100,000 to 150,000 clones; approximately 80% were seen once. Specimen: peripheral blood. All receptors derive from a human donor in a cohort sampled during active COVID-19.

The genes are TRBV28 and TRBJ1-4; 7 bases are shared with TRBD1. The germline V gene encodes CDR1 MDHEN and CDR2 SYDVKM. The CDR3 extends over 14 amino acids. The junction had 10 bases not matched to a gene; V was cut back by 11 bases and J by 4 bases. The CDR3 protein is CASLEGQHNEKLFF. Written as DNA, the CDR3 is TGTGCCTCTCTTGAGGGACAGCATAATGAAAAACTGTTTTTT. Combining the CDR3 with reference TRBV28 and TRBJ1-4 gives the whole variable domain DVKVTQSSRYLVKRTGEKVFLECVQDMDHENMFWYRQDPGLGLRLIYFSYDVKMKEKGDIPEGYSVSREKKERFSLILESASTNQTSMYLCASLEGQHNEKLFFGSGTQLSVL.

This clone was observed a handful of times. The V call is TRBV7-3, the J call TRBJ2-1; D possibly corresponds to TRBD2 (7 bases). CDR1 is SGHTA, CDR2 FQGTGA, per germline. Trimming stripped 0 bases from V and 13 bases from J, with 13 bases between. This CDR3 spans 13 amino acids. The DNA of the CDR3 is TGTGCCAGCAGCTTAACTCGGGGGGCGCCCCAGTTCTTC. This sequence encodes CASSLTRGAPQFF.

This sequence joins TRBV6-6 and TRBJ2-7; D might be TRBD2 (5 bases). With 6 bases removed from V and 2 bases from J, the gap between germline ends came to 11 bases. The CDR3 is made up of 13 amino acids. Germline CDR1 reads MNHNY; CDR2 reads SVGAGI (reference sequence). The CDR3 DNA follows: TGTGCCAGCAGGACTCAGACTACCTACGAGCAGTACTTC. Protein: CASRTQTTYEQYF.

This chain links TRBV4-2 with TRBJ2-7; weak D call: TRBD1 (6 bases). Looked up from germline, CDR1 is LGHNA and CDR2 is YNFKEQ. The CDR3 contains 14 residues. V dropped 4 bases and J dropped 3 bases, with 13 bases sitting between them. The CDR3: CASSRGNRDYEQYF. CDR3 coding DNA: TGTGCCAGCAGCCGGGGGAACAGGGACTACGAGCAGTACTTC.

Concerning this clone itself: A read error is possible here, since a much larger clone lies one base away. The same CDR3 arises from other DNA sequences in this sample as well. The rearrangement uses TRBV7-9 and TRBJ1-2; 11 bases fit TRBD1. CDR1 is SEHNR and CDR2 is FQNEAQ in the germline V gene (reference sequence). Unmatched junction bases numbered 6, after V lost 5 bases and J lost 7 bases. The CDR3 is 14 amino acids. The CDR3 here is CASSRGQGASGYTF. CDR3 bases: TGTGCCAGCAGCCGAGGACAGGGGGCAAGTGGCTACACCTTC.

This clone was counted only a few times. The sample holds other DNA sequences that translate to the same CDR3. The rearrangement uses TRBV6-5 and TRBJ1-5; a weak D match, TRBD1 (5 bases). Per the germline V gene, CDR1 is MNHEY and CDR2 is SVGAGI. The CDR3 contains 13 residues. V shed 2 bases and J shed 7 bases, with 9 bases lying between them. The CDR3 DNA reads TGTGCCAGCAGTTACCGGGGGGGGCAGCCCCAGCATTTT. Protein sequence: CASSYRGGQPQHF.

V is TRBV29-1 and J is TRBJ1-1; D gene ambiguous. Germline lookup yields CDR1 SQVTM and CDR2 ANQGSEA. CDR3 size: 13 residues. The CDR3 nucleotides are TGCAGTGGGCGATACGCCATTGACACTGAAGCTTTCTTT. Amino acids: CSGRYAIDTEAFF.

This clone was seen just once. CDR3 in DNA: TGTGCCAGCAGCCGGTCCGGGACAGGGACAGAGACCCAGTACTTC. It is translated as CASSRSGTGTETQYF. This chain connects TRBV3-1 (or the pseudogene TRBV3-2) to TRBJ2-5; 9 nucleotides match TRBD1. Trimming removed 4 bases from V and 4 bases from J; junction bases left unmatched: 7. CDR1 LGHDT and CDR2 YNNKEL come from the germline V gene (reference sequence). The CDR3 extends over 15 amino acids.

The table lists this clone with a few counts. The V and J genes are TRBV30 and TRBJ2-1; a possible D gene is TRBD2 (6 bases). The V end was cut by 0 bases, the J end by 12 bases, with 12 bases between. The germline gives CDR1 GTSNPN, CDR2 SVGIG (reference sequence). This CDR3 is built from 12 residues. This chain's CDR3 is CAWSVRGTRQFF. CDR3 bases: TGTGCCTGGAGTGTTCGCGGGACCCGGCAGTTCTTC.

V is TRBV5-1 and J is TRBJ2-7; 9 bases agree with TRBD1. After removal of 0 bases from V and 3 bases from J, the junction contained 4 bases not matched to a gene. The CDR3 has 15 amino acids. CDR1 is SGHRS and CDR2 is YFSETQ in the germline V gene. The CDR3 region has the DNA TGCGCCAGCAGCTTGGGGGGACAGGGTAACTACGAGCAGTACTTC. Protein product: CASSLGGQGNYEQYF.

The chain carries TRBV6-5 and TRBJ1-5, with 7 bases that match TRBD1. The CDR3 is 14 residues long. The junction had 4 bases not matched to a gene; V was cut back by 6 bases and J by 2 bases. The germline gives CDR1 MNHEY, CDR2 SVGAGI. The CDR3 DNA reads TGTGCCAGCAGACCTACAGGGGGCAATCAGCCCCAGCATTTT. Translating gives CASRPTGGNQPQHF.

The CDR3 DNA sequence: TGTGCCAGCAGTTTGGAGGGTGGGAGGGCTAATTCACCCCTCCACTTT. Residues: CASSLEGGRANSPLHF. This chain joins TRBV27 and TRBJ1-6; D gene ambiguous. This CDR3 has 16 residues. V was cut by 3 bases and J by 6 bases, with 15 bases left in between. Germline-derived CDR1 and CDR2 are MNHEY and SMNVEV (reference sequence).

This chain links TRBV28 with TRBJ2-4, with TRBD1 matching over 8 bases. The CDR3 is 14 amino acids. V lost 1 base and J lost 5; bases outside the gene matches: 1. Germline assignment: CDR1 MDHEN and CDR2 SYDVKM. The CDR3 nucleotides are TGTGCCAGCAGTTTATTACAGGGGGAAAACATTCAGTACTTC. The encoded protein is CASSLLQGENIQYF.

V is TRBV29-1 and J is TRBJ1-2; D ambiguous. The germline V and J ends were trimmed by 3 bases and 4 bases, with 9 bases remaining between them. Germline lookup yields CDR1 SQVTM and CDR2 ANQGSEA. The CDR3 has 12 amino acids. The CDR3 DNA is TGCAGCGTTGAGGGCAGTTCCTATGGCTACACCTTC. Protein sequence: CSVEGSSYGYTF.

The chain carries TRBV6-5 and TRBJ1-5; no firm D call. Germline loops: CDR1 MNHEY, CDR2 SVGAGI. The length of the CDR3 is 12 residues. The germline V and J ends were trimmed by 6 bases and 5 bases, with 8 bases remaining between them. CDR3 region: CASSLGYQPQHF. CDR3 bases: TGTGCCAGCAGCCTAGGATATCAGCCCCAGCATTTT.

The genes are TRBV11-2 and TRBJ2-1; unclear D gene. CDR1 SGHAT and CDR2 FQNNGV come from the germline V gene. V lost 10 bases and J lost 9, with 16 bases in between. The CDR3 length is 12 residues. The CDR3 is CANGNSVGEQFF. CDR3 in DNA: TGTGCCAACGGTAATTCCGTCGGTGAGCAGTTCTTC.

The chain has TRBV3-1 (or the pseudogene TRBV3-2) and TRBJ1-2; 9 bases fit TRBD1. Germline CDR1 and CDR2: LGHDT and YNNKEL (reference sequence). The CDR3 spans 15 residues. Unmatched junction bases numbered 4, after V lost 1 base and J lost 4 bases. The CDR3 spells CASSQGDRGSYGYTF. The CDR3, as DNA: TGTGCCAGCAGCCAAGGAGACAGGGGGTCCTATGGCTACACCTTC.

The chain employs TRBV27 and TRBJ1-5, with D perhaps matching TRBD1 (6 bases). With 8 bases removed from V and 2 bases from J, the gap between germline ends came to 22 bases. CDR1 is MNHEY, CDR2 SMNVEV, per germline (reference sequence). The CDR3 covers 17 residues. The chain's CDR3 is CASLFSSPSGGNQPQHF. The CDR3 DNA follows: TGTGCCAGCCTTTTTTCTTCCCCCTCAGGGGGCAATCAGCCCCAGCATTTT.

The rearrangement joins TRBV28 to TRBJ1-2; 8 bases agree with TRBD1. This CDR3 spans 17 amino acids. V was clipped by 7 bases and J by 4 bases; unmatched bases: 17. The germline V gene has CDR1 MDHEN and CDR2 SYDVKM. The CDR3 coding sequence is TGTGCCAGCAAAAAAGGACAGGGAGGGTCTTTCATCTATGGCTACACCTTC. Protein product: CASKKGQGGSFIYGYTF.

This clone was counted a single time. The chain has TRBV2 and TRBJ2-7; 9 nucleotides agree with TRBD1. The trim removed 5 bases at V and 6 bases at J, leaving 5 bases unmatched. This CDR3 is built from 13 residues. Germline V gene lookup returns CDR1 SNHLY and CDR2 FYNNEI. The CDR3 DNA reads TGTGCCAGCAGTAACAGGGGGCTGGGCGAGCAGTACTTC. It translates to CASSNRGLGEQYF.

The chain has TRBV11-2 and TRBJ2-1; tentatively, D is TRBD2 (7 bases). CDR3 length: 16 residues. The germline gives CDR1 SGHAT, CDR2 FQNNGV. The V end was cut by 5 bases, the J end by 5 bases, with 19 bases between. CDR3 coding DNA: TGTGCCAGCAGCCCCCTGGGGGGGGCATCCCACAATGAGCAGTTCTTC. Amino acid sequence: CASSPLGGASHNEQFF.

This chain joins TRBV24-1 and TRBJ1-5; D is possibly TRBD1 (5 bases). V gave up 5 bases and J gave up 7 bases, with 11 bases separating them. The CDR3 totals 13 residues. Germline CDR1 is KGHDR and CDR2 is SFDVKD. This CDR3 reads CATSGGGGQPQHF. The CDR3 bases are TGTGCCACCAGTGGCGGGGGAGGACAGCCCCAGCATTTT.

The chain joins TRBV11-2 to TRBJ2-4, with 9 positions matching TRBD1. The CDR3 loop spans 15 amino acids. V was pared by 0 bases and J by 9 bases, with 6 bases of the junction left unmatched. Germline values: CDR1 SGHAT, CDR2 FQNNGV. The CDR3 protein is CASSLDPGQGSIQYF. CDR3 DNA sequence: TGTGCCAGCAGCTTAGATCCTGGACAGGGGAGCATTCAGTACTTC.

This rearrangement joins TRBV18 to TRBJ1-1, with D possibly being TRBD1 (6 bases). This CDR3 has 14 amino acids. Germline-derived CDR1 and CDR2 are KGHSH and LQKENI. Trimming took off 3 bases at V and 7 bases at J, with 15 bases between the two ends. CDR3 loop: CASSPGQAGNEAFF. The CDR3 DNA follows: TGTGCCAGCTCACCGGGACAAGCGGGGAATGAAGCTTTCTTT.

V and J are TRBV28 and TRBJ2-3; D remains ambiguous. This CDR3 has 13 residues. The germline V gene encodes CDR1 MDHEN and CDR2 SYDVKM. V dropped 7 bases and J dropped 2 bases, with 10 bases sitting between them. The CDR3 here is CASTPYNTDTQYF. The CDR3 nucleotides read TGTGCCAGCACCCCATACAACACAGATACGCAGTATTTT.

This clone was found a few times. The rearrangement joins TRBV7-2 to TRBJ1-5; 7 nucleotides align to TRBD1. CDR3 length equals 14 residues. Germline V gene data show CDR1 as SGHTA and CDR2 as FQGNSA. The ends lost 2 bases at V and 11 bases at J; junction bases unmatched: 9. The CDR3 protein is CASSLIQGLSAQHF. The CDR3, as DNA: TGTGCCAGCAGCTTAATACAGGGGCTATCAGCCCAGCATTTT.